This is a list of T cell receptor beta chains from one sample in a study of blood T cell repertoires in COVID-19. Profiling relied on immunoSEQ multiplex PCR, and the TCRdb table lists in-frame clones only, not all of them. Counted here are 250,000 to 300,000 clones, approximately 86% occurring once; the ten biggest clones make up 13%. The sequenced material came from peripheral blood. These receptor sequences come from a woman aged 70 to 79 with COVID-19, enrolled during active disease. The CDR3 runs from the conserved cysteine through the conserved F or W. The D gene is left open where the match is weak. Clone size is not always given. Where it is, it says once, few, many or a class for expanded clones.

clone_size j_call d_call v_call cdr3_nt cdr3_aa
NA TRBJ1-5 NA TRBV29-1 TGCAGCGTTGAAGATCGGGAAGGATCCCAGCATTTT CSVEDREGSQHF
NA TRBJ1-1 NA TRBV12-3/TRBV12-4 TGTGCCAGCAGTTTTGTGGCCACTGAAGCTTTCTTT CASSFVATEAFF
NA TRBJ1-2 NA TRBV30 TGTGCCTGGAGTGAAACACAGGGACCCTATGGCTACACCTTC CAWSETQGPYGYTF
NA TRBJ2-1 NA TRBV3-1/TRBV3-2 TGTGCCAGCAGCCAAGATGCCGCCCGCGCTAGTAACTATGAGCAGTTCTTC CASSQDAARASNYEQFF
NA TRBJ1-2 NA TRBV5-5 TGTGCCAGCAGCTTGGCCGGGGGGACTAACTATGGCTACACCTTC CASSLAGGTNYGYTF
NA TRBJ1-1 TRBD1 TRBV2 TGTGCCAGCAGACGACAGGGTCCATCTTTCTTT CASRRQGPSFF
NA TRBJ1-5 TRBD1 TRBV7-9 TGTGCCAGCAGCCCCGGACAGGGGGCCGTTCAGCCCCAGCATTTT CASSPGQGAVQPQHF
NA TRBJ2-1 NA TRBV7-6 TGTGCCAGCAGCTTAAGGTTGGGAGACAATGAGCAGTTCTTC CASSLRLGDNEQFF
NA TRBJ2-2 TRBD2 TRBV5-1 TGCGCCAGCAGCTTGGGACTAGCGGGGGAAGGCGGGGAGCTGTTTTTT CASSLGLAGEGGELFF
NA TRBJ1-4 TRBD1 TRBV7-9 TGTGCCAGCAGCGTACAGGGGGCTCTGGCTAATGAAAAACTGTTTTTT CASSVQGALANEKLFF
NA TRBJ1-3 TRBD1 TRBV18 TGTGCCAGCTCACCAATCCGGGACAGGGGGCAAAGAAACACCATATATTTT CASSPIRDRGQRNTIYF
NA TRBJ1-1 TRBD1 TRBV6-5 TGTGCCAGCAGAACGACAGGGGGGAACACTGAAGCTTTCTTT CASRTTGGNTEAFF
NA TRBJ1-1 NA TRBV28 TGTGCCAGCAGTTTAGTTCAGAACACTGAAGCTTTCTTT CASSLVQNTEAFF
NA TRBJ1-1 NA TRBV29-1 TGCAGCGTTGGGGGCAGGATGAACACTGAAGCTTTCTTT CSVGGRMNTEAFF
NA TRBJ1-2 NA TRBV2 TGTGCCAGCAGTGTGGAGGCAGGGGTTAACTATGGCTACACCTTC CASSVEAGVNYGYTF
NA TRBJ1-1 TRBD1 TRBV7-9 TGTGCCAGCGGGCCAAAGCCGGGACAGGGGGCTGGAGCTTTCTTT CASGPKPGQGAGAFF
NA TRBJ2-5 TRBD2 TRBV3-1/TRBV3-2 TGTGCCAGCAGCCCTAGCGGGGGGCCAGAGACCCAGTACTTC CASSPSGGPETQYF
NA TRBJ1-4 NA TRBV19 TGTGCCAGTAGCCGCCCCTCGGGGGAAAAACTGTTTTTT CASSRPSGEKLFF
NA TRBJ2-2 NA TRBV7-3 TGTGCCAGCAGCTTAATGGAGGGCACCGGGGAGCTGTTTTTT CASSLMEGTGELFF
once TRBJ1-4 NA TRBV1 TGCACCAGCAGCCAGGACGGTGACAGGGACCGAAATGAAAAACTGTTTTTT CTSSQDGDRDRNEKLFF
NA TRBJ1-2 TRBD1 TRBV18 TGTGCCAGCTCACCATTGGGGACAGGGGGAGAACATGGCTACACCTTC CASSPLGTGGEHGYTF
NA TRBJ2-5 TRBD2 TRBV19 TGTGCCAGTACCATCACCGGGACTACCCAAGAGACCCAGTACTTC CASTITGTTQETQYF